This TCR beta chain was captured by sequencing in a study of T cell changes during pregnancy in multiple sclerosis (dated by TCRdb to the late 2010s). Concerning the study at large: Changes in the T cell repertoire over the course of pregnancy were examined in this study in women with multiple sclerosis.

Library preparation was by the immunoSEQ multiplex PCR assay. TCRdb took this table from immuneACCESS and kept in-frame rearrangements with V and J called. Such tables lack part of the clones; where checked against another copy, unresolved V genes explain under half of the gap, and the rest is unexplained. The sample data list tens of thousands of clones, and 89% of these were observed just once. The ten largest clones represent approximately 1.2% of the sample. For this chain, trimming is 4 bases at the V end and 0 bases at the J end, and the number of junction bases without a gene match is 9. According to the germline V gene, CDR1 reads MGHRA and CDR2 reads YSYEKL. There are 16 amino acids in the CDR3, from cysteine to phenylalanine inclusive. The retained sequence is limited to the CDR3, 48 bases, with the frame set at the first base. This clone was detected a few times. The antigen it binds to is not known. Nothing much larger sits one base from this clone, and base qualities are not available.

Recombination connected TRBV4-1 to TRBJ2-7; 7 bases in between match TRBD1. The TCR was taken from a female donor with multiple sclerosis, enrolled in a pregnancy study. The sample was CD4+ T cells from peripheral blood mononuclear cells, taken in the first trimester of pregnancy. The CDR3 is CASSLSGTASSYEQYF. The bases are TGCGCCAGCAGCCTCTCCGGGACAGCTAGCTCCTACGAGCAGTACTTC.